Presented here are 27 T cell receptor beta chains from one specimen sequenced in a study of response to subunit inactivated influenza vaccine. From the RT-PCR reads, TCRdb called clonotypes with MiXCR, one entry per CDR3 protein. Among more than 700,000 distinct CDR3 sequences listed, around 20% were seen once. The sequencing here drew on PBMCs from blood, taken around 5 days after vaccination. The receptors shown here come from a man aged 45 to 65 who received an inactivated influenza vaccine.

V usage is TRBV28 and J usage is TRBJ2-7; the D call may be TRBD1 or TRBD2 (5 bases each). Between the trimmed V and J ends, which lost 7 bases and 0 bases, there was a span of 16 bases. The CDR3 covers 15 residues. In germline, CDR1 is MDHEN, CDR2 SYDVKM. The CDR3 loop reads CASKSQGANSYEQYF. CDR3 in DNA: TGTGCCAGCAAAAGTCAGGGAGCTAACTCCTACGAGCAGTACTTC.

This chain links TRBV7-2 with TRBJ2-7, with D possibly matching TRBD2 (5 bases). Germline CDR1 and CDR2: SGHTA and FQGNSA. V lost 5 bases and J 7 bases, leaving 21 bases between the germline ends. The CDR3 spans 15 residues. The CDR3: CASSRTLNSPGEQYF. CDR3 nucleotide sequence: TGTGCCAGCAGCCGTACTTTAAACTCCCCGGGGGAGCAGTACTTC.

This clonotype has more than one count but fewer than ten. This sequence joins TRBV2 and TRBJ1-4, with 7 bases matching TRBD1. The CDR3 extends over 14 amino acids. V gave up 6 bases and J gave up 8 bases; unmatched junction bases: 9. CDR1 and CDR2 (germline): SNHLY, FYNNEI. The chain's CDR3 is CASRTTGYDEKLFF. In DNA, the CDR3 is TGTGCCAGCAGGACGACAGGGTACGACGAAAAACTGTTTTTT.

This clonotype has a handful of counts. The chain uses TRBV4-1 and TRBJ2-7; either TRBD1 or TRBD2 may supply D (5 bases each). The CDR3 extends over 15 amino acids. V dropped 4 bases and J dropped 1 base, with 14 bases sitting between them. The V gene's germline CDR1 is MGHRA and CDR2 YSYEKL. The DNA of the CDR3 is TGCGCCAGCAGCCCCATAGGGACCTTATCCTACGAGCAGTACTTC. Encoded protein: CASSPIGTLSYEQYF.

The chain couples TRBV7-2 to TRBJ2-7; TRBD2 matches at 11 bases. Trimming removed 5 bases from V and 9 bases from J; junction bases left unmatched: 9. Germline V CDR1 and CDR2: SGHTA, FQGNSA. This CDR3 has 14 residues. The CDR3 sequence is CASSELAGDSSQYF. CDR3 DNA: TGTGCCAGCAGCGAACTAGCGGGGGATTCATCGCAGTACTTC.

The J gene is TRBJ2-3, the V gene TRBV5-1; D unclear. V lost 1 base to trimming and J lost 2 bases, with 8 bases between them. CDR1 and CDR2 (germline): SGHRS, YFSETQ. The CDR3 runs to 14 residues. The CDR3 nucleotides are TGCGCCAGCAGCTTGATGGGCGACACAGATACGCAGTATTTT. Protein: CASSLMGDTDTQYF.

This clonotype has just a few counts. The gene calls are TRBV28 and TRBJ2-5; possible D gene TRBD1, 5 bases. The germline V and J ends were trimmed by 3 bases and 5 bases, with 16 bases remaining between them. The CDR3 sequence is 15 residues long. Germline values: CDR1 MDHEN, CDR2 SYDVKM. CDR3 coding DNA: TGTGCCAGCAGTTTTTCAATACACAGGTTCGAGACCCAGTACTTC. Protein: CASSFSIHRFETQYF.

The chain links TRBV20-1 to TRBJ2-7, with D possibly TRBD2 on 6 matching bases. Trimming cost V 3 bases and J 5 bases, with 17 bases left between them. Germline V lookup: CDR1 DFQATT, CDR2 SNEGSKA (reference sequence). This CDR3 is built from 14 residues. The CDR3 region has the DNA TGCAGTGCTAGGGTGAGGGGAGGAATGGACGAGCAGTACTTC. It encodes CSARVRGGMDEQYF.

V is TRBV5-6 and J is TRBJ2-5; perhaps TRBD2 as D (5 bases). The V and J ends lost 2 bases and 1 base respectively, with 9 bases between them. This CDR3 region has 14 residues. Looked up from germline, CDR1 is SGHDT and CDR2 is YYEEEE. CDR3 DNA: TGTGCCAGCAGCTTCGGGGTCCTCCAAGAGACCCAGTACTTC. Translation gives CASSFGVLQETQYF.

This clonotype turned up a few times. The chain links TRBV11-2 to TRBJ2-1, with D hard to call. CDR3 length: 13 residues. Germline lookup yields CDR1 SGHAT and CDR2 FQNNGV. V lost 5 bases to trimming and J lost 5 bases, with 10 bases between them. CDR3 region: CASSANANNEQFF. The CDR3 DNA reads TGTGCCAGCAGCGCGAACGCTAACAATGAGCAGTTCTTC.

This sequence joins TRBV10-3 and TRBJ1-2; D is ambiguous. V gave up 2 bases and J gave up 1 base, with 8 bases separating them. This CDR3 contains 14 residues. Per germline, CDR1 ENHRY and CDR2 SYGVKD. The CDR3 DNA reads TGTGCCATCAGTGAGCCGGGGAATAACTATGGCTACACCTTC. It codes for CAISEPGNNYGYTF.

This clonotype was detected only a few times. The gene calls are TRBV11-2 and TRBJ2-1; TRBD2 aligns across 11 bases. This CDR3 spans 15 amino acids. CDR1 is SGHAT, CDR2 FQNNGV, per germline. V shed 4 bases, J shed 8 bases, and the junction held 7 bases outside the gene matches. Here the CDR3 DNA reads TGTGCCAGCAGCTCCTTTAGCGGGGGGGCCCATGAGCAGTTCTTC. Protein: CASSSFSGGAHEQFF.

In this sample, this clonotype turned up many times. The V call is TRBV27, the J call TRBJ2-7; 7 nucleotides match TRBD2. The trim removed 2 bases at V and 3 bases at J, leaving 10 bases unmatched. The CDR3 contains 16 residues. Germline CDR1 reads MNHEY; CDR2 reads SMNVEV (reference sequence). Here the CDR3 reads CASSLVGGGLIYEQYF. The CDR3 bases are TGTGCCAGCAGTTTAGTTGGGGGAGGGCTTATCTACGAGCAGTACTTC.

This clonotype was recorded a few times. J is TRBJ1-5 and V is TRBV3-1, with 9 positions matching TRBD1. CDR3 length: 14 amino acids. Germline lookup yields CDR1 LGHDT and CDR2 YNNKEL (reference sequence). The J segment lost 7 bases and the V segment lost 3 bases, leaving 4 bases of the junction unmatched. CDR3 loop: CASSQGTGQQPQHF. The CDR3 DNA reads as TGTGCCAGCAGCCAGGGGACAGGGCAGCAGCCCCAGCATTTT.

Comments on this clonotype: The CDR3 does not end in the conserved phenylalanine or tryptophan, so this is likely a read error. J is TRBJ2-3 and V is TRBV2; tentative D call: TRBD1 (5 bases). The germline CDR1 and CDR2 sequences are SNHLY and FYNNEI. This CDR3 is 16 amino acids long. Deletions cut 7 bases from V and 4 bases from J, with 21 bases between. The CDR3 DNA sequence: TGTGCCAGCATTTCACCCCGAGGCAGGGCCCCAGATACGCAGTATTCT. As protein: CASISPRGRAPDTQYS.

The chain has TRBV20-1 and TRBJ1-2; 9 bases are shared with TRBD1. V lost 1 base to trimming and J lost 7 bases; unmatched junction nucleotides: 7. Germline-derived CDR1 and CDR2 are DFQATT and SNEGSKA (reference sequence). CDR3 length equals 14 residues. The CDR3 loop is CSARGTGELPGYTF. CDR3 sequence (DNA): TGCAGTGCTAGAGGGACAGGGGAACTCCCTGGCTACACCTTC.

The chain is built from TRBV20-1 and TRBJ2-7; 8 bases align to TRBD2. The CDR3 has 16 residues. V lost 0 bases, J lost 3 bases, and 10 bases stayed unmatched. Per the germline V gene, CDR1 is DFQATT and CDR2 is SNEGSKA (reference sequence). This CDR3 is CSARDLTSGWHYEQYF. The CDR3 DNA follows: TGCAGTGCTAGAGATCTTACTAGCGGTTGGCACTACGAGCAGTACTTC.

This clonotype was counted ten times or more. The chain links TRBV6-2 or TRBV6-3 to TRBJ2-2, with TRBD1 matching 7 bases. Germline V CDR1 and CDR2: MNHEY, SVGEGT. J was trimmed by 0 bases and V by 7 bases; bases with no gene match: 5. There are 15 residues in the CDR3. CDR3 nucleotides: TGTGCCAGCACCCTTGACAGGGCGAACACCGGGGAGCTGTTTTTT. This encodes CASTLDRANTGELFF.

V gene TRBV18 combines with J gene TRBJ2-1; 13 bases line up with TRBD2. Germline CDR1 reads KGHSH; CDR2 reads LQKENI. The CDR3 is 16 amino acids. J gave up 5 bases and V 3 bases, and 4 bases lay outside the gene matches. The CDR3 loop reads CASSPGLAGVHNEQFF. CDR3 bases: TGTGCCAGCTCACCTGGACTAGCGGGGGTTCACAATGAGCAGTTCTTC.

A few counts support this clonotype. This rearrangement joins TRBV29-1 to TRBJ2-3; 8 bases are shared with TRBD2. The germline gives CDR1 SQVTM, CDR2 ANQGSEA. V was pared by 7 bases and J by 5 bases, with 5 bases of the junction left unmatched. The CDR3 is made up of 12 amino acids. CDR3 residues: CSAGGGGDTQYF. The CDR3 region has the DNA TGCAGCGCGGGAGGGGGGGGAGATACGCAGTATTTT.

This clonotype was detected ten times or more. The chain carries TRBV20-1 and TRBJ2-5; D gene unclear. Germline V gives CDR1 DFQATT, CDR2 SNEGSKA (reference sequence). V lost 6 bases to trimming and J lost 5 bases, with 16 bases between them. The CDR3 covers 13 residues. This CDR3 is CSATNTLGETQYF. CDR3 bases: TGCAGTGCCACAAATACACTGGGGGAGACCCAGTACTTC.

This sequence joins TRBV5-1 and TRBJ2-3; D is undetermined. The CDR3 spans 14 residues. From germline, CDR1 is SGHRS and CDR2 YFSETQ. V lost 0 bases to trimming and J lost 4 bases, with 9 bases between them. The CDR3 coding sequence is TGCGCCAGCAGCTTGGCTCAGCAGGCAGATACGCAGTATTTT. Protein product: CASSLAQQADTQYF. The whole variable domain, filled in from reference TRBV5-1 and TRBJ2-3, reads KAGVTQTPRYLIKTRGQQVTLSCSPISGHRSVSWYQQTPGQGLQFLFEYFSETQRNKGNFPGRFSGRQFSNSRSEMNVSTLELGDSALYLCASSLAQQADTQYFGPGTRLTVL.

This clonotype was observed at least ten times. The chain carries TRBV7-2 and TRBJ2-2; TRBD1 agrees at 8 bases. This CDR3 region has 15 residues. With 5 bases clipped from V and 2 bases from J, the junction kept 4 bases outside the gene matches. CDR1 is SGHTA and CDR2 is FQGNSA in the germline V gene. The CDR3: CASSAGQGNTGELFF. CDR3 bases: TGTGCCAGCAGCGCTGGACAGGGCAACACCGGGGAGCTGTTTTTT.

The CDR3 loop is CASSLPLSGWQGLTGELFF. The CDR3 nucleotides read TGTGCCAGCAGCCTTCCTCTGAGTGGTTGGCAGGGACTCACCGGGGAGCTGTTTTTT. The rearrangement joins TRBV7-8 to TRBJ2-2; TRBD2 might be the D (6 bases). Trimming took 5 bases from V and 4 from J, leaving 26 bases between them. Per the germline V gene, CDR1 is SGHVS and CDR2 is FQNEAQ. The CDR3 has 19 residues.

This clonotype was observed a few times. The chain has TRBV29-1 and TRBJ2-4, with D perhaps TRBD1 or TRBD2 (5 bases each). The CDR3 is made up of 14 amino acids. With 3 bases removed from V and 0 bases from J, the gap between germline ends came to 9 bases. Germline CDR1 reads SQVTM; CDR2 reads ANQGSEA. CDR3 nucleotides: TGCAGCGTTGACGTTGGGGGAGCCAAAAACATTCAGTACTTC. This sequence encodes CSVDVGGAKNIQYF.

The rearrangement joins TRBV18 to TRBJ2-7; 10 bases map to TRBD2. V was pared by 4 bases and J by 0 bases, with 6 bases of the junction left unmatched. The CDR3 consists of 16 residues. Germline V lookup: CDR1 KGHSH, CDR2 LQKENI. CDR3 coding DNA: TGTGCCAGCTCACTCGGGACTAGCGTGAACTCCTACGAGCAGTACTTC. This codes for CASSLGTSVNSYEQYF.

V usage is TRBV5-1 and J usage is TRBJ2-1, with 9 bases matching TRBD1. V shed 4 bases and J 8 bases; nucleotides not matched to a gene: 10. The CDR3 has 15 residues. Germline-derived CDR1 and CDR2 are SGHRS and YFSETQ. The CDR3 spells CASSLSDRGRDEQFF. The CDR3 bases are TGCGCCAGCAGCCTCTCGGACAGGGGTCGTGATGAGCAGTTCTTC.